Below are 3 T cell receptor beta chains sequenced from a single sample in a study of T cell responses to AZD1222 COVID-19 vaccine. Sequenced by immunoSEQ multiplex PCR; TCRdb stores in-frame clones only, minus some. The data contain some 96,000 clones, 85% to 90% of them seen just once; the ten biggest clones take up 15% to 20%. The starting material was peripheral blood, obtained on day 0 of AZD1222 vaccination. The receptor source for this set is an adult in good health.

This clone turned up a few times. The chain employs TRBV6-5 and TRBJ1-3, with D unclear. This CDR3 has 12 residues. In germline, CDR1 is MNHEY, CDR2 SVGAGI. V was cut by 5 bases and J by 5 bases, with 7 bases left in between. The CDR3 region is CASSRPRNTIYF. The CDR3 bases are TGTGCCAGCAGTCGCCCCCGAAACACCATATATTTT.

The chain uses TRBV13 and TRBJ1-1; tentatively, D is TRBD1 (6 bases). The germline V gene encodes CDR1 PRHDT and CDR2 FYEKMQ (reference sequence). The CDR3 length is 15 residues. Trimming took off 4 bases at V and 0 bases at J, with 12 bases between the two ends. The CDR3 DNA follows: TGTGCCAGCAGCTCGGATGGGGGGCTGAACACTGAAGCTTTCTTT. Its translation is CASSSDGGLNTEAFF. Based on the CDR3 plus reference TRBV13 and TRBJ1-1, the full variable domain is AAGVIQSPRHLIKEKRETATLKCYPIPRHDTVYWYQQGPGQDPQFLISFYEKMQSDKGSIPDRFSAQQFSDYHSELNMSSLELGDSALYFCASSSDGGLNTEAFFGQGTRLTVV.

The chain recombines TRBV18 with TRBJ1-5; D call uncertain. The CDR3 totals 13 residues. CDR1 and CDR2 (germline): KGHSH, LQKENI. V lost 2 bases to trimming and J lost 5 bases, with 7 bases between them. CDR3 sequence reads: CASSPGGDQPQHF. The CDR3 DNA reads as TGTGCCAGCTCACCAGGCGGGGATCAGCCCCAGCATTTT.